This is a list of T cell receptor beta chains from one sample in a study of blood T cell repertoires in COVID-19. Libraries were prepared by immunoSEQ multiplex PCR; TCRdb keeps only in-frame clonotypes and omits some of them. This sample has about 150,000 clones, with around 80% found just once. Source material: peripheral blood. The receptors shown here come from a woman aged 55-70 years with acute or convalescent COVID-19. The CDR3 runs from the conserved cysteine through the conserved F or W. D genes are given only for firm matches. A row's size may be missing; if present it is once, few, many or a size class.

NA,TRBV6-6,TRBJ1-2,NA,TGTGCCAGCAGTAACATCCGGGGACAAAGGGGCTACACCTTC,CASSNIRGQRGYTF
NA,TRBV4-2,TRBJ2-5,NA,TGTGCCAGCAGCCAAGTCAATGAAGAGACCCAGTACTTC,CASSQVNEETQYF
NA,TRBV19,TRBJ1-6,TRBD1,TGTGCCAGTAGTATTCCACCGGGACAGGGATCACCCCTCCACTTT,CASSIPPGQGSPLHF
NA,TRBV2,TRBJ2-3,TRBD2,TGTGCCAGCAGTCACCTTAGCGGGGGGGGAGCAGATACGCAGTATTTT,CASSHLSGGGADTQYF
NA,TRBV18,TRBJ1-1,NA,TGTGCCAGCTCACCCAATACAGGGGAAGCTTTCTTT,CASSPNTGEAFF
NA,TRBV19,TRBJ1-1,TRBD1,TGTGCCAGTAGTATAGTGGACAGGGGAAGAACTGAAGCTTTCTTT,CASSIVDRGRTEAFF
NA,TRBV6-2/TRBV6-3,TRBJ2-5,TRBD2,TGTGCCAGCAGTTCGGGACTAGCGGGTGGCCAAGAGACCCAGTACTTC,CASSSGLAGGQETQYF
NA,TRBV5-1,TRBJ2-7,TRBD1,TGCGCCAGCAGCTTGGGGCCGACAGGGTTAAGTGACGAGCAGTACTTC,CASSLGPTGLSDEQYF
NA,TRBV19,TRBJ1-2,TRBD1,TGTGCCAGTAGCGGACAGGGGGTTAACTATGGCTACACCTTC,CASSGQGVNYGYTF
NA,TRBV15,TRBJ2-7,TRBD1,TGTGCCACCAGCAGACCTCACGGGGACAGGGGGAAGCAGTACTTC,CATSRPHGDRGKQYF
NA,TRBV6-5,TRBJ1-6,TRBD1,TGTGCCAGCAGTTACTCTTACGGGACAGCTAATTCACCCCTCCACTTT,CASSYSYGTANSPLHF
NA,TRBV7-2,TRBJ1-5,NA,TGTGCCAGCAGCAAGCAGGGAAACCAGCCCCAGCATTTT,CASSKQGNQPQHF
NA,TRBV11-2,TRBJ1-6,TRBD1,TGTGCCAGCAGCGTTATGGGACAGCCTAATTCACCCCTCCACTTT,CASSVMGQPNSPLHF
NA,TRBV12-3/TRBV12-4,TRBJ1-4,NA,TGTGCCAGCAGTTTAACAGAGAATGAAAAACTGTTTTTT,CASSLTENEKLFF
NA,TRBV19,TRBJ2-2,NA,TGTGCCAGTAGTACTACAGGATCACCCGGGGAGCTGTTTTTT,CASSTTGSPGELFF
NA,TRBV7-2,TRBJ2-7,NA,TGTGCCAGCAGCCGCCCCTCACAGGTTTCATTACCCTCCTACGAGCAGTACTTC,CASSRPSQVSLPSYEQYF
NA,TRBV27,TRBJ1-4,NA,TGTGCCAGCAGTCGACGGACTCTAGTTGCAACTAATGAAAAACTGTTTTTT,CASSRRTLVATNEKLFF
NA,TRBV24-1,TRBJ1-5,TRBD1,TGTGCCACCAAAGGACAGGGGAATCAGCCCCAGCATTTT,CATKGQGNQPQHF
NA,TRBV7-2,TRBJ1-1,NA,TGTGCCAGCAGCTCCTCTCGCCCAGGGTTGAACACTGAAGCTTTCTTT,CASSSSRPGLNTEAFF
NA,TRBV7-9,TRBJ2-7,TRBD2,TGTGCCAGCAGCCTTCCGGGAGCGGGGGTTATCTACGAGCAGTACTTC,CASSLPGAGVIYEQYF
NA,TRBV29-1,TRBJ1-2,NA,TGCAGCGCCGACCGGACTGCCTATGGCTACACCTTC,CSADRTAYGYTF
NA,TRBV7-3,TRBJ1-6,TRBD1,TGTGCCAGCAGCTTATTGGCCCGGGGACAGGGTAATTCACCCCTCCACTTT,CASSLLARGQGNSPLHF
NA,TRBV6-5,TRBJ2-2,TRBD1,TGTGCCAGCAGCTTGACAGGGGCGGGCACCGGGGAGCTGTTTTTT,CASSLTGAGTGELFF
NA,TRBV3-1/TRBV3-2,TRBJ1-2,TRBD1,TGTGCCAGCAGCCTGACAGGGCCCCCCGTCGGGACCTTC,CASSLTGPPVGTF
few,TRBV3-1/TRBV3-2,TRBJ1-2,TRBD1,TGTGCCAGCAGCCGCCTCTTTGACAGGGGCCTCACCAACTATGGCTACACCTTC,CASSRLFDRGLTNYGYTF
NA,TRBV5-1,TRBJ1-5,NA,TGCGCCAGCAGCATAGCAGGGCGATCCAATCAGCCCCAGCATTTT,CASSIAGRSNQPQHF
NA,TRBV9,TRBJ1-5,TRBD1,TGTGCCAGCAGCTCACAGGGGGCAAGCAATCAGCCCCAGCATTTT,CASSSQGASNQPQHF
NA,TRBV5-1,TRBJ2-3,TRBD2,TGCGCCAGCAGCTTGGACGGGGGGGCCAGGATGAGAACAGATACGCAGTATTTT,CASSLDGGARMRTDTQYF
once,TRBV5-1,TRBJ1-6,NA,TGCGCCAGCAGCTTTGGGCGGGGGTATAATTCACCCCTCCACTTT,CASSFGRGYNSPLHF
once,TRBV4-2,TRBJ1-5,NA,TGTGCCAGCAAGAGGTCCAATCAGCCCCAGCATTTT,CASKRSNQPQHF
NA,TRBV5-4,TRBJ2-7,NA,TGTGCCAGCAGCTTACAGGGCTACGAGCAGTACTTC,CASSLQGYEQYF
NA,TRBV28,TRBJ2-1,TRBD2,TGTGCCAGCAGTCTCACCCCTGCCAGCGGGGGATACAATGAGCAGTTCTTC,CASSLTPASGGYNEQFF
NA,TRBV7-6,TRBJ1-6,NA,TGTGCCAGCAGCTTAGAGTGGGGTCGGGCAGGGCGACCTTCACCCCTCCACTTT,CASSLEWGRAGRPSPLHF
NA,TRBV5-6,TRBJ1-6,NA,TGTGCCAGCAGCTTACCGAGCGGTAATTCACCCCTCCACTTT,CASSLPSGNSPLHF
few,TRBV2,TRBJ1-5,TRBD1,TGTGCCAGCAAGGAAAGGGGGGACAGGGGGCGCCGTAATCAGCCCCAGCATTTT,CASKERGDRGRRNQPQHF
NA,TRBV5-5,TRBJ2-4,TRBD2,TGTGCCAGCAGCAACCCGGGGGGTGGCAAAAACATTCAGTACTTC,CASSNPGGGKNIQYF
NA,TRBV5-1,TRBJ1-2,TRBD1,TGCGCCAGCAGCTTGGCCGAGGCAGACCGGAGGGGGCTTTATGGCTACACCTTC,CASSLAEADRRGLYGYTF
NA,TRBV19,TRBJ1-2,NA,TGTGCCAGTAGCCTATTCCCGACAGTTAACTATGGCTACACCTTC,CASSLFPTVNYGYTF
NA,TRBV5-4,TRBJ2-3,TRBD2,TGTGCCAGCAGCCCAGGCAACCGACTAGCGAGCACAGATACGCAGTATTTT,CASSPGNRLASTDTQYF
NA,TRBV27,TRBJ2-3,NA,TGTGCCAGCAGTTTACTACCTAGCTGGGAGGCAGATACGCAGTATTTT,CASSLLPSWEADTQYF
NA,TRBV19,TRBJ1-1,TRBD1,TGTGCCAGCCGGGACAGCTTGAACACTGAAGCTTTCTTT,CASRDSLNTEAFF
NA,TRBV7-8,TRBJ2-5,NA,TGTGCCAGCAGCTTAATCCCGTTTGGAGGGGAGACCCAGTACTTC,CASSLIPFGGETQYF
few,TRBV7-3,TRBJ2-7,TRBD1,TGTGCCAGCAGCCCCGGGACAGGTTACTACGAGCAGTACTTC,CASSPGTGYYEQYF
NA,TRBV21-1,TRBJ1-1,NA,TGTGCCAGCAGCAAAGGGCGACGACAGGGGTTCACTGAAGCTTTCTTT,CASSKGRRQGFTEAFF
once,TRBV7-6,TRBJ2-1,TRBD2,TGTGCCAGCAGCTTAGTATCCGGGGGGGACTACAATGAGCAGTTCTTC,CASSLVSGGDYNEQFF
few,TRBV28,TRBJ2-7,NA,TGTGCCAGCAGTTCCCGGACAGTCTCCTACGAGCAGTACTTC,CASSSRTVSYEQYF